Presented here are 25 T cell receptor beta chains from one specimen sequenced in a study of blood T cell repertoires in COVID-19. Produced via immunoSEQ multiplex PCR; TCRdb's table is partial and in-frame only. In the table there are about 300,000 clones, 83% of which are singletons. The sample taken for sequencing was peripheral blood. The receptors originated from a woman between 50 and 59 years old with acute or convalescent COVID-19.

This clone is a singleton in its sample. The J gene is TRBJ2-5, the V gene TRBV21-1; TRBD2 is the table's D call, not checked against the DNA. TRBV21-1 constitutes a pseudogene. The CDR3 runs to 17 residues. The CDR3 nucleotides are TGTGCCAGCAGCAAAGTTACGAGACTAGCAGACAAAGAGACCCAGTACTTC. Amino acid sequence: CASSKVTRLADKETQYF.

CDR3 nucleotides: TGCGCCAGCACGACAGGGTTTAGGGAAAAACTGTTTTTT. This encodes CASTTGFREKLFF. This chain links TRBV4-1 with TRBJ1-4; TRBD1 matches at 7 bases. CDR3 length: 13 residues. Germline values: CDR1 MGHRA, CDR2 YSYEKL. V trimming: 7 bases; J trimming: 8 bases; junction bases outside the gene matches: 7.

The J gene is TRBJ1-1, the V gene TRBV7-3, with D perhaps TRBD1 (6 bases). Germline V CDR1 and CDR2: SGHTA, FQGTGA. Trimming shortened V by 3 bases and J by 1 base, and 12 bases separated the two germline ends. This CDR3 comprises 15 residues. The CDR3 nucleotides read TGTGCCAGCAGCTTTTCCGGGACAACGAACACTGAAGCTTTCTTT. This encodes CASSFSGTTNTEAFF.

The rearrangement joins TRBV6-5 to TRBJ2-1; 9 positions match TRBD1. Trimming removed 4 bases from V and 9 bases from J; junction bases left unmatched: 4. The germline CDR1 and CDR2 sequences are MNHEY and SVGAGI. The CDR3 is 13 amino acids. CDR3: CASSWDRAGEQFF. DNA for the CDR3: TGTGCCAGCAGTTGGGACAGGGCGGGTGAGCAGTTCTTC.

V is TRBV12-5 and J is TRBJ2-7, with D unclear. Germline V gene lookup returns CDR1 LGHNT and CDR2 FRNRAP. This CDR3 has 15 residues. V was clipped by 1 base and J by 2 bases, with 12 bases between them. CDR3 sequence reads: CASGLDTPLTYEQYF. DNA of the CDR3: TGTGCTAGTGGTTTGGACACGCCCCTGACCTACGAGCAGTACTTC.

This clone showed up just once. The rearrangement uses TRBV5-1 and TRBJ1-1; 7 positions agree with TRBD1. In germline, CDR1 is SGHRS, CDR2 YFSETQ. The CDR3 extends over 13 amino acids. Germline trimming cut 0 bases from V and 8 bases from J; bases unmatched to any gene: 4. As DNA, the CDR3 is TGCGCCAGCAGCTTGGACAGGGGTTTCGAAGCTTTCTTT. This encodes CASSLDRGFEAFF.

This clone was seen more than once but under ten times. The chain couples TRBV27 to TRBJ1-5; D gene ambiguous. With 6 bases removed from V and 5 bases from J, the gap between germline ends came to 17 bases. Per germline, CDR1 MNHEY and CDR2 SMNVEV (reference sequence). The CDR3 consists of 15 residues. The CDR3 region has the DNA TGTGCCAGCAGGGCGGGAACAGTCTTCGATCAGCCCCAGCATTTT. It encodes CASRAGTVFDQPQHF.

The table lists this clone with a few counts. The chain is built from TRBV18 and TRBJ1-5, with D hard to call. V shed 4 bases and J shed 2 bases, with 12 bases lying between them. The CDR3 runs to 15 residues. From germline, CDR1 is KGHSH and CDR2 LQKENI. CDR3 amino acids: CASSLPGLRNQPQHF. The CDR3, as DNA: TGTGCCAGCTCACTGCCGGGGTTGCGCAATCAGCCCCAGCATTTT. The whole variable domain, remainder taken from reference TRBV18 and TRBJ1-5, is NAGVMQNPRHLVRRRGQEARLRCSPMKGHSHVYWYRQLPEEGLKFMVYLQKENIIDESGMPKERFSAEFPKEGPSILRIQQVVRGDSAAYFCASSLPGLRNQPQHFGDGTRLSIL.

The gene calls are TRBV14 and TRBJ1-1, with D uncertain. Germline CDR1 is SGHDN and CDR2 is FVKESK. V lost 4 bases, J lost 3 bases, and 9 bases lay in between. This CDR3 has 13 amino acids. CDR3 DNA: TGTGCCAGCAGCCGATACCGGGACACTGAAGCTTTCTTT. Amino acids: CASSRYRDTEAFF.

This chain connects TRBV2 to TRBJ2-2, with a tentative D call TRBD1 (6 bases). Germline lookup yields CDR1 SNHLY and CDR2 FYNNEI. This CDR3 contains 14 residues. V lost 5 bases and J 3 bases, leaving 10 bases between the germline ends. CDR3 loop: CASSPRTDTGELFF. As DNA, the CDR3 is TGTGCCAGCAGTCCCCGGACAGACACCGGGGAGCTGTTTTTT.

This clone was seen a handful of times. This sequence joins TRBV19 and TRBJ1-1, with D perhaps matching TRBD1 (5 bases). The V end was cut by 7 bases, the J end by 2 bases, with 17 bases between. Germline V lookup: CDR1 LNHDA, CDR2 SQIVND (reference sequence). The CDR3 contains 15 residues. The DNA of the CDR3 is TGTGCCAGTAAAACTCCCCTGGGGGGAAACACTGAAGCTTTCTTT. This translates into CASKTPLGGNTEAFF.

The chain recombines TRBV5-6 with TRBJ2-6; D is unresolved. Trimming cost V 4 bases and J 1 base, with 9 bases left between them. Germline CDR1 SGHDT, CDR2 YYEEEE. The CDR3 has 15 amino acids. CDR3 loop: CASSAYGSGANVLTF. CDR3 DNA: TGTGCCAGCAGCGCGTACGGTTCTGGGGCCAACGTCCTGACTTTC.

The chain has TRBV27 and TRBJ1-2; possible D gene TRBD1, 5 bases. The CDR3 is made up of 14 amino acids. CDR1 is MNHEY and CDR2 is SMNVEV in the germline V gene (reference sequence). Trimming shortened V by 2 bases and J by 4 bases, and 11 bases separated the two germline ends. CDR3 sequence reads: CASSLRGGSYGYTF. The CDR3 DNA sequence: TGTGCCAGCAGTTTACGCGGGGGGAGCTATGGCTACACCTTC.

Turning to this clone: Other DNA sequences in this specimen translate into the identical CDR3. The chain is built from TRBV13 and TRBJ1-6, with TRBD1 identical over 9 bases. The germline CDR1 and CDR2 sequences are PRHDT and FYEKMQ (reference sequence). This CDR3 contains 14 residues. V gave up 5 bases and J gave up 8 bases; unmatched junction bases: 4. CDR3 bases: TGTGCCAGCAGCCTCCGGGACAGGGATTCACCCCTCCACTTT. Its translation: CASSLRDRDSPLHF.

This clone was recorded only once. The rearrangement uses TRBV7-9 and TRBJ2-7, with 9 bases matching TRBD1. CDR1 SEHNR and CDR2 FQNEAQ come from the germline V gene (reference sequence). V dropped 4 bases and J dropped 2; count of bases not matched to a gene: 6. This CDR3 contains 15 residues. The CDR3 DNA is TGTGCCAGCAGCTGGACAGGGGCTTCCACCTACGAGCAGTACGTC. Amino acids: CASSWTGASTYEQYV.

The CDR3 DNA follows: TGTGCCATCAGTGGGAGCGGTAGCGGGTTCACAGATACGCAGTATTTT. It specifies CAISGSGSGFTDTQYF. The chain carries TRBV10-3 and TRBJ2-3; TRBD2 matches at 7 bases. This CDR3 has 16 residues. Trimming cost V 4 bases and J 2 bases; bases outside gene matches: 9. Per germline, CDR1 ENHRY and CDR2 SYGVKD.

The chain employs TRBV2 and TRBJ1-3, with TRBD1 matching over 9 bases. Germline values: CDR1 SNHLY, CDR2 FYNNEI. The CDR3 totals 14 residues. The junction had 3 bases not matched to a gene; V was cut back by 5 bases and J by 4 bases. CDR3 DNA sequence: TGTGCCAGCAGTTGGGACAGGGCGGGAAACACCATATATTTT. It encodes CASSWDRAGNTIYF.

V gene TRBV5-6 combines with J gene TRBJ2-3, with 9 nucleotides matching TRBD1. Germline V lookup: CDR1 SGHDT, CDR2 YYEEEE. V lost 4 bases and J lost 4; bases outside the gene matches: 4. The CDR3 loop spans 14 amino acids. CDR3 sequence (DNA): TGTGCCAGCAGCCCGGACAGGGGCCCAGATACGCAGTATTTT. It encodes CASSPDRGPDTQYF.

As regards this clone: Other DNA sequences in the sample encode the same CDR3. CDR3 sequence (DNA): TGTGCCAGCTCACCTCCGGGACAGGGGACCTACGAGCAGTACTTC. Its translation: CASSPPGQGTYEQYF. The chain is built from TRBV18 and TRBJ2-7; 10 bases are a match to TRBD1. The CDR3 is 15 residues long. Trimming at V came to 3 bases and at J to 2 bases, leaving 4 bases not matched to a gene. The V gene's germline CDR1 is KGHSH and CDR2 LQKENI. The variable domain in full, with the rest retrieved from reference TRBV18 and TRBJ2-7, is NAGVMQNPRHLVRRRGQEARLRCSPMKGHSHVYWYRQLPEEGLKFMVYLQKENIIDESGMPKERFSAEFPKEGPSILRIQQVVRGDSAAYFCASSPPGQGTYEQYFGPGTRLTVT.

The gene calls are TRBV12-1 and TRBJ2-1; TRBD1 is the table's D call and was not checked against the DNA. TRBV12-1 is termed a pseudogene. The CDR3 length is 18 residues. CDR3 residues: CASSFASDRGQGWNEQFF. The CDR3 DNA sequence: TGTGCCAGCAGCTTTGCGAGCGATAGGGGACAGGGCTGGAATGAGCAGTTCTTC.

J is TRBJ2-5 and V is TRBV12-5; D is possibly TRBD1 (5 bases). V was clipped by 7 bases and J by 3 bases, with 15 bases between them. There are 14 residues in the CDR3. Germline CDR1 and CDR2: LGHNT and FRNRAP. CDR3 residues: CASAPGSREETQYF. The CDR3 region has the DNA TGTGCTAGTGCCCCGGGTAGCAGGGAAGAGACCCAGTACTTC.

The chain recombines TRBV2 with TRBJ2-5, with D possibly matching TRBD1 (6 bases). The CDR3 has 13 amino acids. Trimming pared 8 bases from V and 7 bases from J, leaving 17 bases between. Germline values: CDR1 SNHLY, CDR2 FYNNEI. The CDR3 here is CASAQGQRLTQYF. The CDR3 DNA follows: TGTGCCAGCGCCCAAGGACAGCGGTTGACCCAGTACTTC. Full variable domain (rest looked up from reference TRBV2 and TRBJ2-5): EPEVTQTPSHQVTQMGQEVILRCVPISNHLYFYWYRQILGQKVEFLVSFYNNEISEKSEIFDDQFSVERPDGSNFTLKIRSTKLEDSAMYFCASAQGQRLTQYFGPGTRLLVL.

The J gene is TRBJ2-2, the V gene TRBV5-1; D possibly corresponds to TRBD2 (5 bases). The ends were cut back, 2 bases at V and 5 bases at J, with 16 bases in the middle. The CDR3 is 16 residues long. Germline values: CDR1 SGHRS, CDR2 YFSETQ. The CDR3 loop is CASSFSGNIATGELFF. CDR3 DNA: TGCGCCAGCAGCTTTTCCGGGAATATTGCTACCGGGGAGCTGTTTTTT.

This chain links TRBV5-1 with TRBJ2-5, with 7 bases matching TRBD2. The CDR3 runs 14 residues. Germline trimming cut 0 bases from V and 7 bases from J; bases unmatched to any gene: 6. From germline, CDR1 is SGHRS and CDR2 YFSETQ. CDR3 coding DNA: TGCGCCAGCAGCTTGGCGCAGGGCGGGGGGACCCAGTACTTC. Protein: CASSLAQGGGTQYF.

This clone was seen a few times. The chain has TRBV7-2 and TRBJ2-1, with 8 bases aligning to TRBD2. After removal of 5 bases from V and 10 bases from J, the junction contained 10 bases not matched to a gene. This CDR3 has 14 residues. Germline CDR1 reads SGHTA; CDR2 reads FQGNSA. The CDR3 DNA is TGTGCCAGCAGCGAAGACAGCGGGAGAATGGAGCAGTTCTTC. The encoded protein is CASSEDSGRMEQFF.